This T cell receptor (beta chain) was recovered during a study of shared clonotypes between healthy human individuals. The assay was immunoSEQ multiplex PCR, and TCRdb's table has in-frame clones only and misses some. The table lists 2 million to 3 million clones, roughly 93% of them singletons. The CDR3 is 12 amino acids. Germline CDR1 LGHNA, CDR2 YNFKEQ. The V and J ends lost 1 base and 5 bases respectively, with 5 bases between them. The V call is TRBV4-2, the J call TRBJ2-5; possibly TRBD1 or TRBD2 for D (5 bases each). This clonotype originated in a man between 18 and 29 years old in good health. Some clones in this sample may be carry-over from other donors' samples. Sample: naive CD4+ T cells from PBMCs. Subset of the sample: CD45RA+ positively selected. The DNA of the CDR3 is TGTGCCAGCAGCCAAGGGGACGAGACCCAGTACTTC. Translated, it gives CASSQGDETQYF.